This record looks at one T cell receptor (beta chain) sequence and its context. The data derive from a study of blood T cell repertoires in COVID-19. Looking at the study overall: Samples taken during acute and convalescent COVID-19 were collected in the United States, Italy and Spain. Sources were T cells, B-cell-depleted T cells, or PBMCs; the material itself was cDNA or gDNA.

Per germline, CDR1 SGHRS and CDR2 YFSETQ. V lost 1 base, J lost 3 bases, and 6 bases stayed unmatched. The CDR3 runs to 16 residues. Study processing details: By means of reference gene primer amplification, nucleated cell counts were estimated. Method: immunoSEQ multiplex PCR; TCRdb's copy keeps in-frame clones and lacks some. V, J and clone size were drawn from that table, and D and trimming were deduced from the DNA. The data show about 200,000 clones, around 82% seen once. Specimen: peripheral blood. The chain combines TRBV5-1 with TRBJ2-3; 9 bases fit TRBD1. The source of this sequence is a woman between 65 and 79 years old with acute or convalescent COVID-19. CDR3 region: CASSLTGTGLTDTQYF. In DNA form, the CDR3 reads TGCGCCAGCAGCTTGACCGGGACAGGGTTGACAGATACGCAGTATTTT.